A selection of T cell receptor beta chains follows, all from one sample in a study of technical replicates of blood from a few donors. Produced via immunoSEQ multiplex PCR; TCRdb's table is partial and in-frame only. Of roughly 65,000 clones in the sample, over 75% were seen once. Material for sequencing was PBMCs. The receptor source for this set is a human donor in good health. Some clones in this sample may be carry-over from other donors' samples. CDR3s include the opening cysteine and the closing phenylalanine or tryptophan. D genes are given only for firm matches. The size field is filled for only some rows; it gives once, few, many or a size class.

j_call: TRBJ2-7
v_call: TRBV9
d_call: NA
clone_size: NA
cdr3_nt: TGTGCCAGCAGCGTAGGAGCGCTCTCCTACGAGCAGTACTTC
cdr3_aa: CASSVGALSYEQYF

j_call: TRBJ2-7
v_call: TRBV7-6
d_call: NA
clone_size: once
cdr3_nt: TGTGCCAGCAGCTTAGCGAGAACAGGGCCGATGGTAGAGCAGTACTTC
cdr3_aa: CASSLARTGPMVEQYF

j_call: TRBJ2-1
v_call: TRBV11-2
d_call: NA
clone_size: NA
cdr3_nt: TGTGCCAGCAGCTCGCTCCTGATGGCGGGCCAGTTCTTC
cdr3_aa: CASSSLLMAGQFF

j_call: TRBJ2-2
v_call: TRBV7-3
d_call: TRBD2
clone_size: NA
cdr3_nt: TGTGCCAGCAGCCTCGGACTAGCGGGAGGTAACACCGGGGAGCTGTTTTTT
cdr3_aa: CASSLGLAGGNTGELFF

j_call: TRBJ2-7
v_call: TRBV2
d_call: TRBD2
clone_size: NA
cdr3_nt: TGTGCCAGCAGTGAGGGACTAGCGGGAGGGTGGTACGAGCAGTACTTC
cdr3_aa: CASSEGLAGGWYEQYF

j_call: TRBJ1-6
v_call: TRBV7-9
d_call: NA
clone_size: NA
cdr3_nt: TGTGCCAGCAAACCAGTTCAGAATTCACCCCTCCACTTT
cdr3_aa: CASKPVQNSPLHF

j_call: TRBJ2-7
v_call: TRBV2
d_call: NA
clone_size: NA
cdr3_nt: TGTGCCAGCCGATTACAGGGAACCGTCCACGAGCAGTACTTC
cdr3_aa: CASRLQGTVHEQYF

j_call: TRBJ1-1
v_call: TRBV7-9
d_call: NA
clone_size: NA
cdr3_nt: TGTGCCAGCAGCTTTCTACAGGCGTCGAACACTGAAGCTTTCTTT
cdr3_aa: CASSFLQASNTEAFF

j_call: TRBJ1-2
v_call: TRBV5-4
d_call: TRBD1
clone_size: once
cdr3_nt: TGTGCCAGCAGTCCAGACAGGGGACGCGGTGGCTACACCTTC
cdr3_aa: CASSPDRGRGGYTF

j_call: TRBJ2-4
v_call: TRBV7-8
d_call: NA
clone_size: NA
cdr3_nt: TGTGCCAGGAACCGAGTCGCCAAAAACATTCAGTACTTC
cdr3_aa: CARNRVAKNIQYF

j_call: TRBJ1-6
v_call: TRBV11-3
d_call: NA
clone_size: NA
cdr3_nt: TGTGCCAGCAGCTACAACTATAATTCACCCCTCCACTTT
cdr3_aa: CASSYNYNSPLHF

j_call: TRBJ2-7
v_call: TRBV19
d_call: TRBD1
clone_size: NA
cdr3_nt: TGTGCCACCCGGGGAACAGGGGGCTTCTACGAGCAGTACTTC
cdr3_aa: CATRGTGGFYEQYF

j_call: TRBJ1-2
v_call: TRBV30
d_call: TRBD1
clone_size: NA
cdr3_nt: TGTGCCTGGGACAGGGGGCCTATCGGCTACACCTTC
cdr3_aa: CAWDRGPIGYTF

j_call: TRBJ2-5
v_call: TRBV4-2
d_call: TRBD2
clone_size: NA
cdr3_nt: TGTGCCAGCAGCCAAGAAGGGGGGCGGGAGGCGGGGGAGACCCAGTACTTC
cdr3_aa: CASSQEGGREAGETQYF

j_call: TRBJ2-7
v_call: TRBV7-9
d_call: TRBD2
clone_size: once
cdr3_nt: TGTGCCAGCAGCTTAGTCTTAGCGGGAGGGCCGGGAGAGCAGTACTTC
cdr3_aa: CASSLVLAGGPGEQYF

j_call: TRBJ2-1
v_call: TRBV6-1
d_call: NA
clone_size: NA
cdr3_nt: TGTGCCAGCATCGAGACAGGAAGACCCTACAATGAGCAGTTCTTC
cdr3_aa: CASIETGRPYNEQFF

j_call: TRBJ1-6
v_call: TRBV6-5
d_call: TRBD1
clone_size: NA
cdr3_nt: TGTGCCAGCAGACCCACCGGGACAGGGCCTCTTCCCCTCCACTTT
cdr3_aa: CASRPTGTGPLPLHF

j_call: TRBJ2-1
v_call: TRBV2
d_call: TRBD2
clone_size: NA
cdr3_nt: TGTGCCAGCAGTTCGAGCGGGGGGGTGAGCAATGAGCAGTTCTTC
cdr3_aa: CASSSSGGVSNEQFF

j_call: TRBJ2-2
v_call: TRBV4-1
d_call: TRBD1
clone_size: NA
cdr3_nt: TGCGCCAGCAGCCTACAACAGGGGGCGTCCGGGGAGCTGTTTTTT
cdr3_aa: CASSLQQGASGELFF

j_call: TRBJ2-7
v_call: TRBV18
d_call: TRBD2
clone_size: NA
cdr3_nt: TGTGCCAGCTCGTATAGCGGGAGGGCCTTGGGGGAGCAGTACTTC
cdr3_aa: CASSYSGRALGEQYF

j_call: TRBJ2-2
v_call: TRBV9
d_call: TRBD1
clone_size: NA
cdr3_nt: TGTGCCAGCAGCTTAAAGGGGGCATCCACCGGGGAGCTGTTTTTT
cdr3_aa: CASSLKGASTGELFF

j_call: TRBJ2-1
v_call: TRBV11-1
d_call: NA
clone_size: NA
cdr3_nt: TGTGCCAGCAGCTCGAGCGGCACGGCCCTGAGCAATGAGCAGTTCTTC
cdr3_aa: CASSSSGTALSNEQFF

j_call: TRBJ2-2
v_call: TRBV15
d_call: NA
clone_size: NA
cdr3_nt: TGTGCCACCAGCAGACAGGGGAACACCGGGGAGCTGTTTTTT
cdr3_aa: CATSRQGNTGELFF